This record covers a single T cell receptor (beta chain). Its antigen is currently unknown. This sample was included in a study of a mutant IDH1 vaccine in newly diagnosed glioma. The time point here: week 5, during vaccination. The vaccine gave 300 ug of a 20-mer mutant IDH1 peptide subcutaneously per dose. TCRdb's table, derived via immunoSEQ multiplex PCR, lists solely in-frame clones and lacks some. The sample holds approximately 10,000 clones, roughly 84% seen once. This CDR3 region has 15 residues. V was cut by 7 bases and J by 5 bases, with 18 bases left in between. Germline CDR1 and CDR2: MDHEN and SYDVKM.

This material consisted of PBMCs, taken from a glioma patient whose treatment included an IDH1 peptide vaccine. The TCR originated in a woman aged 40-49 years with glioma. Some clones in this sample may be carry-over from other donors' samples. V and J are TRBV28 and TRBJ1-5; D is perhaps TRBD1 (6 bases). CDR3 amino acids: CASTPGQGRDQPQHF. For the CDR3, the DNA is TGTGCCAGCACCCCTGGGCAGGGGAGGGATCAGCCCCAGCATTTT.